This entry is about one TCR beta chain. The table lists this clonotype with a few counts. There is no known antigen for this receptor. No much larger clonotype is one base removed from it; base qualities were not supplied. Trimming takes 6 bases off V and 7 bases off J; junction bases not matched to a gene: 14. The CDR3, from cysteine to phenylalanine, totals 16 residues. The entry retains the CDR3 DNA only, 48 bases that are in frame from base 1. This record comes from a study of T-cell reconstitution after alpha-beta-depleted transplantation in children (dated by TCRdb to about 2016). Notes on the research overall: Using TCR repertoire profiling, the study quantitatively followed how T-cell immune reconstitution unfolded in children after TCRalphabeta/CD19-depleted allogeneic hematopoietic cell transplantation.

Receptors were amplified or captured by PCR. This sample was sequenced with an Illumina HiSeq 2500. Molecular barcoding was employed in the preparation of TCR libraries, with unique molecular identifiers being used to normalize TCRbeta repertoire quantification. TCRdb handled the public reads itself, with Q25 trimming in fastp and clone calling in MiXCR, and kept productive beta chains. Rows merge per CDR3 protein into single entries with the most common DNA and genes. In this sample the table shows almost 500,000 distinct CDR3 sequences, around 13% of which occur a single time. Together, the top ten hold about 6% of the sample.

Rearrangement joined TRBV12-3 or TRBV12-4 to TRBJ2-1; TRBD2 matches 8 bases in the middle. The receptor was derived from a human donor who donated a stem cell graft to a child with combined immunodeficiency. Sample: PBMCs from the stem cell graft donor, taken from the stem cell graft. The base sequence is TGTGCCAGCAGCGACCACGGAACGGGGGGGCGGAATGAGCAGTTCTTC. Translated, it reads CASSDHGTGGRNEQFF.